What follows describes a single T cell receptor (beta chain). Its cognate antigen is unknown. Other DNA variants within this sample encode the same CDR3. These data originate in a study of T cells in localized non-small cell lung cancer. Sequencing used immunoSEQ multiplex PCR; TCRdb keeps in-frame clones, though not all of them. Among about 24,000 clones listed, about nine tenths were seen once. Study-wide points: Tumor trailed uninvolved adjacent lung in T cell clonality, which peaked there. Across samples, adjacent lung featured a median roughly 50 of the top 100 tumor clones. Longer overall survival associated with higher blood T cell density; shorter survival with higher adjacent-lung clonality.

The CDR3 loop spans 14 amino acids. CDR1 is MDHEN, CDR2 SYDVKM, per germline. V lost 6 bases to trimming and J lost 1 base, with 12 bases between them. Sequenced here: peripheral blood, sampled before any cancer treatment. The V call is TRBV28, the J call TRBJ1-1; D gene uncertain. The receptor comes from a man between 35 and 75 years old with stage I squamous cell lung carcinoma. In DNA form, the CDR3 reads TGTGCCAGCAGCTTAAATCAAGGGAACACTGAAGCTTTCTTT. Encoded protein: CASSLNQGNTEAFF. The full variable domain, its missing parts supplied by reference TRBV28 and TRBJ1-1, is DVKVTQSSRYLVKRTGEKVFLECVQDMDHENMFWYRQDPGLGLRLIYFSYDVKMKEKGDIPEGYSVSREKKERFSLILESASTNQTSMYLCASSLNQGNTEAFFGQGTRLTVV.